A selection of T cell receptor beta chains follows, all from one sample in a study of T cell changes during pregnancy in multiple sclerosis. Produced via immunoSEQ multiplex PCR; TCRdb's table is partial and in-frame only. The sample records about 73,000 clones, approximately 92% being singletons. Sequencing was performed on peripheral blood, taken in the third trimester of pregnancy. The receptors were sampled from a female donor in good health, enrolled as a control in a pregnancy study. Both conserved end residues are part of each CDR3. Each record gives: clone size, D gene, J gene, V gene, CDR3 DNA, CDR3 protein. The D gene is left open where the match is weak. Clone size is not always given. Where it is, it says once, few, many or a class for expanded clones.

abundance: -; d_gene: -; j_gene: TRBJ1-4; v_gene: TRBV4-2; CDR3nt: TGTGCCAGCAGCCAATTTACAGGCTCTAATGAAAAACTGTTTTTT; CDR3aa: CASSQFTGSNEKLFF
abundance: -; d_gene: TRBD2; j_gene: TRBJ2-3; v_gene: TRBV29-1; CDR3nt: TGCAGCGTTGACGGACTAGCGGGGGGGTACTCTGAGGATACGCAGTATTTT; CDR3aa: CSVDGLAGGYSEDTQYF
abundance: -; d_gene: TRBD2; j_gene: TRBJ2-2; v_gene: TRBV7-9; CDR3nt: TGTGCCAGCAGTCTGGCTAGCGGACACACCGGGGAGCTGTTTTTT; CDR3aa: CASSLASGHTGELFF
abundance: -; d_gene: -; j_gene: TRBJ1-1; v_gene: TRBV9; CDR3nt: TGTGCCAGCGGGGCTGGGGCTTTCTTT; CDR3aa: CASGAGAFF
abundance: -; d_gene: TRBD1; j_gene: TRBJ1-1; v_gene: TRBV6-1; CDR3nt: TGTGCCAGCAGTGAAGGAGGGGGCGCGTCAGCTTTCTTT; CDR3aa: CASSEGGGASAFF
abundance: -; d_gene: TRBD1; j_gene: TRBJ2-7; v_gene: TRBV7-2; CDR3nt: TGTGCCAGCAGCCCTGAAGACAGGGGAAACCGTTACGAGCAGTACTTC; CDR3aa: CASSPEDRGNRYEQYF
abundance: once; d_gene: TRBD1; j_gene: TRBJ1-4; v_gene: TRBV2; CDR3nt: TGTGCCAGCAAGCGAGGACAGGATTGGGAAAAACTGTTTTTT; CDR3aa: CASKRGQDWEKLFF
abundance: -; d_gene: -; j_gene: TRBJ2-3; v_gene: TRBV9; CDR3nt: TGTGCCAGCAGCGTAAGCATCCAACGAGATACGCAGTATTTT; CDR3aa: CASSVSIQRDTQYF
abundance: -; d_gene: TRBD1; j_gene: TRBJ1-5; v_gene: TRBV7-8; CDR3nt: TGTGCCAGCAGCTTCACAGGGGGGCCCCAGCATTTT; CDR3aa: CASSFTGGPQHF
abundance: -; d_gene: -; j_gene: TRBJ2-1; v_gene: TRBV7-3; CDR3nt: TGTGCCAGCAGCTTAACCCCCATAGCCAGAAATGAGCAGTTCTTC; CDR3aa: CASSLTPIARNEQFF
abundance: -; d_gene: TRBD1; j_gene: TRBJ2-7; v_gene: TRBV5-1; CDR3nt: TGCGCCAGCAGCAAATTAGGGACAGGGAGCTCCTACGAGCAGTACTTC; CDR3aa: CASSKLGTGSSYEQYF
abundance: -; d_gene: -; j_gene: TRBJ1-1; v_gene: TRBV5-1; CDR3nt: TGCGCCAGCAGCTCTAACGCTCGGTCAAAATCTGAAGCTTTCTTT; CDR3aa: CASSSNARSKSEAFF
abundance: -; d_gene: TRBD2; j_gene: TRBJ2-7; v_gene: TRBV27; CDR3nt: TGTGCCAGCAGTTTTATTAGCGGGGGGTACGAGCAGTACTTC; CDR3aa: CASSFISGGYEQYF
abundance: -; d_gene: -; j_gene: TRBJ1-4; v_gene: TRBV19; CDR3nt: TGTGCCACTAGGACGGCGGGGGGTAATGAAAAACTGTTTTTT; CDR3aa: CATRTAGGNEKLFF
abundance: -; d_gene: TRBD1; j_gene: TRBJ1-4; v_gene: TRBV4-1; CDR3nt: TGCGCCAGCAGGGGCTTCGGGACAGCTAATGAAAAACTGTTTTTT; CDR3aa: CASRGFGTANEKLFF
abundance: -; d_gene: -; j_gene: TRBJ1-2; v_gene: TRBV28; CDR3nt: TGTGCCAGCAGTTTAAGCGGGGGGGCTGGCTACACCTTC; CDR3aa: CASSLSGGAGYTF
abundance: -; d_gene: -; j_gene: TRBJ2-2; v_gene: TRBV7-8; CDR3nt: TGTGCCAGCAGCTCGAGCCCAACTAGGTCTGCCGGGGAGCTGTTTTTT; CDR3aa: CASSSSPTRSAGELFF
abundance: -; d_gene: -; j_gene: TRBJ1-2; v_gene: TRBV6-5; CDR3nt: TGTGCCACGTTGAGGGACTATGGCTACACCTTC; CDR3aa: CATLRDYGYTF
abundance: -; d_gene: TRBD1; j_gene: TRBJ1-5; v_gene: TRBV2; CDR3nt: TGTGCCAGCAATGGACAGGGGGGATATAGCAATCAGCCCCAGCATTTT; CDR3aa: CASNGQGGYSNQPQHF
abundance: -; d_gene: TRBD2; j_gene: TRBJ2-5; v_gene: TRBV6-1; CDR3nt: TGTGCCAGCAGTGAACAGGAGCTAGCGGGAGTCAAGACCCAGTACTTC; CDR3aa: CASSEQELAGVKTQYF
abundance: -; d_gene: TRBD1; j_gene: TRBJ1-3; v_gene: TRBV5-1; CDR3nt: TGCGCCAGCAGCTGGGGGGCAGGGGGCGAACGAGCTGGAAACACCATATATTTT; CDR3aa: CASSWGAGGERAGNTIYF
abundance: once; d_gene: TRBD2; j_gene: TRBJ2-2; v_gene: TRBV28; CDR3nt: TGTGCCAGCCGGGGGGGAGACAGACCGAACACCGGGGAGCTGTTTTTT; CDR3aa: CASRGGDRPNTGELFF
abundance: -; d_gene: -; j_gene: TRBJ1-1; v_gene: TRBV7-2; CDR3nt: TGTGCCAGCAGCTCTCAACAGGGACGAGGTACAGCTTTCTTT; CDR3aa: CASSSQQGRGTAFF
abundance: -; d_gene: -; j_gene: TRBJ1-1; v_gene: TRBV30; CDR3nt: TGTGCCTGGAGGCCTAATACCGGCACTGAAGCTTTCTTT; CDR3aa: CAWRPNTGTEAFF
abundance: -; d_gene: TRBD2; j_gene: TRBJ2-7; v_gene: TRBV7-8; CDR3nt: TGTGCCAGCAGCTTAGGGACTAGCGGCCTCTCCTACGAGCAGTACTTC; CDR3aa: CASSLGTSGLSYEQYF
abundance: -; d_gene: -; j_gene: TRBJ2-7; v_gene: TRBV7-2; CDR3nt: TGTGCCAGCACCTCGTTCCACGAGCAGTACTTC; CDR3aa: CASTSFHEQYF
abundance: few; d_gene: TRBD1; j_gene: TRBJ1-1; v_gene: TRBV6-6; CDR3nt: TGTGCCAGCAGGGAGACAGGGATGAACACTGAAGCTTTCTTT; CDR3aa: CASRETGMNTEAFF
abundance: -; d_gene: TRBD1; j_gene: TRBJ1-2; v_gene: TRBV28; CDR3nt: TGTGCCAGCAGTTTACCTCCGGGACAGAACTATGGCTACACCTTC; CDR3aa: CASSLPPGQNYGYTF
abundance: -; d_gene: TRBD1; j_gene: TRBJ1-1; v_gene: TRBV19; CDR3nt: TGTGCCAGTAGTATCCGGACAGGGGGAGGTGGTGAAGCTTTCTTT; CDR3aa: CASSIRTGGGGEAFF
abundance: -; d_gene: TRBD1; j_gene: TRBJ1-4; v_gene: TRBV5-6; CDR3nt: TGTGCCAGCAGCTGGCGGGGACAGACCTATGAAAAACTGTTTTTT; CDR3aa: CASSWRGQTYEKLFF
abundance: once; d_gene: TRBD2; j_gene: TRBJ2-7; v_gene: TRBV5-1; CDR3nt: TGCGCCAGCAGCTTGGTACTAGCGGGAGGTGGCGAGCAGTACTTC; CDR3aa: CASSLVLAGGGEQYF
abundance: -; d_gene: -; j_gene: TRBJ2-3; v_gene: TRBV6-4; CDR3nt: TGTGCCAGCAGCCGGACAACTAGCACAGATACGCAGTATTTT; CDR3aa: CASSRTTSTDTQYF
abundance: -; d_gene: TRBD1; j_gene: TRBJ1-6; v_gene: TRBV27; CDR3nt: TGTGCCAGCAGTTTGGCGACCAGGGACAGTTATAATTCACCCCTCCACTTT; CDR3aa: CASSLATRDSYNSPLHF
abundance: -; d_gene: -; j_gene: TRBJ1-4; v_gene: TRBV6-1; CDR3nt: TGTGCCAGCGGCCGACAGTCAGCTAATGAAAAACTGTTTTTT; CDR3aa: CASGRQSANEKLFF
abundance: -; d_gene: -; j_gene: TRBJ2-1; v_gene: TRBV7-8; CDR3nt: TGTGCCAGCAGCTTAGACCCGGTGGGGCTGAGGAATGAGCAGTTCTTC; CDR3aa: CASSLDPVGLRNEQFF
abundance: -; d_gene: -; j_gene: TRBJ1-2; v_gene: TRBV5-6; CDR3nt: TGTGCCAGCAGCTTGGCCGAGTTCTTCTATGGCTACACCTTC; CDR3aa: CASSLAEFFYGYTF
abundance: -; d_gene: -; j_gene: TRBJ1-1; v_gene: TRBV7-8; CDR3nt: TGTGCCAGCAGCTCACCCGGGACAAACACTGAAGCTTTCTTT; CDR3aa: CASSSPGTNTEAFF
abundance: -; d_gene: TRBD1; j_gene: TRBJ1-5; v_gene: TRBV28; CDR3nt: TGTGCCAGCAGTTCTACATACAGGGGCCCGGATCAGCCCCAGCATTTT; CDR3aa: CASSSTYRGPDQPQHF
abundance: -; d_gene: -; j_gene: TRBJ2-7; v_gene: TRBV7-8; CDR3nt: TGTGCCGCAGCCAAGGGGGTGGCGGGCGAGCAGTACTTC; CDR3aa: CAAAKGVAGEQYF
abundance: -; d_gene: -; j_gene: TRBJ2-3; v_gene: TRBV6-4; CDR3nt: TGTGCCAGCAGTGAAGGAGAAGCAACAGATACGCAGTATTTT; CDR3aa: CASSEGEATDTQYF
abundance: -; d_gene: -; j_gene: TRBJ1-2; v_gene: TRBV9; CDR3nt: TGTGCCAGCAGCGTAGGGGGCCCAAAAAACTATGGCTACACCTTC; CDR3aa: CASSVGGPKNYGYTF
abundance: -; d_gene: TRBD1; j_gene: TRBJ2-2; v_gene: TRBV5-1; CDR3nt: TGCGCCAGCAGCTTGGGTGGGACAGACCGCGGGGAGCTGTTTTTT; CDR3aa: CASSLGGTDRGELFF
abundance: -; d_gene: TRBD1; j_gene: TRBJ1-5; v_gene: TRBV10-3; CDR3nt: TGTGCCATCAGTCCCGGACAGGTCAATCAGCCCCAGCATTTT; CDR3aa: CAISPGQVNQPQHF
abundance: -; d_gene: TRBD1; j_gene: TRBJ2-7; v_gene: TRBV7-8; CDR3nt: TGTGCCAGCAGCTCCGGACAGGGATCCTACGAGCAGTACTTC; CDR3aa: CASSSGQGSYEQYF
abundance: -; d_gene: -; j_gene: TRBJ2-3; v_gene: TRBV4-3; CDR3nt: TGCGCCAGCAGCCAGGAACCGGGGGATACGCAGTATTTT; CDR3aa: CASSQEPGDTQYF
abundance: -; d_gene: -; j_gene: TRBJ1-4; v_gene: TRBV4-2; CDR3nt: TGTGCCAGCAGCCAAGCGGTCGGGGAATCTAATGAAAAACTGTTTTTT; CDR3aa: CASSQAVGESNEKLFF
abundance: -; d_gene: -; j_gene: TRBJ1-2; v_gene: TRBV7-8; CDR3nt: TGTGCCAGCAGCCCGAGGTACAGGAGGAGGGAGGGCTACACCTTC; CDR3aa: CASSPRYRRREGYTF
abundance: -; d_gene: -; j_gene: TRBJ2-1; v_gene: TRBV6-4; CDR3nt: TGTGCCAGCAGTGACTCTTCTAGTTGGTCCCCCAATGAGCAGTTCTTC; CDR3aa: CASSDSSSWSPNEQFF
abundance: -; d_gene: TRBD1; j_gene: TRBJ1-5; v_gene: TRBV19; CDR3nt: TGTGCCAGCAAAGACAGGGCCAATCAGCCCCAGCATTTT; CDR3aa: CASKDRANQPQHF
abundance: -; d_gene: -; j_gene: TRBJ1-5; v_gene: TRBV5-6; CDR3nt: TGTGCCAGCAGCTTGGGGGCCCGCAGCAATCAGCCCCAGCATTTT; CDR3aa: CASSLGARSNQPQHF
abundance: -; d_gene: -; j_gene: TRBJ2-3; v_gene: TRBV19; CDR3nt: TGTGCCAGTAGTCGGGATACGCAGTATTTT; CDR3aa: CASSRDTQYF
abundance: -; d_gene: -; j_gene: TRBJ1-2; v_gene: TRBV11-2; CDR3nt: TGTGCCAGCAGCTTCGGAGGGTCCGATGGCTACACCTTC; CDR3aa: CASSFGGSDGYTF
abundance: once; d_gene: TRBD1; j_gene: TRBJ2-2; v_gene: TRBV9; CDR3nt: TGTGCCAGCAGCGTAGCCAGGGGGCCAAGCGGGGAGCTGTTTTTT; CDR3aa: CASSVARGPSGELFF
abundance: -; d_gene: TRBD1; j_gene: TRBJ2-7; v_gene: TRBV4-1; CDR3nt: TGCGCCAGCAGCCCGGGGACAGGGGGGTACGAGCAGTACTTC; CDR3aa: CASSPGTGGYEQYF
abundance: -; d_gene: -; j_gene: TRBJ2-2; v_gene: TRBV10-3; CDR3nt: TGTGCCACCACGGCGAACACCGGGGAGCTGTTTTTT; CDR3aa: CATTANTGELFF